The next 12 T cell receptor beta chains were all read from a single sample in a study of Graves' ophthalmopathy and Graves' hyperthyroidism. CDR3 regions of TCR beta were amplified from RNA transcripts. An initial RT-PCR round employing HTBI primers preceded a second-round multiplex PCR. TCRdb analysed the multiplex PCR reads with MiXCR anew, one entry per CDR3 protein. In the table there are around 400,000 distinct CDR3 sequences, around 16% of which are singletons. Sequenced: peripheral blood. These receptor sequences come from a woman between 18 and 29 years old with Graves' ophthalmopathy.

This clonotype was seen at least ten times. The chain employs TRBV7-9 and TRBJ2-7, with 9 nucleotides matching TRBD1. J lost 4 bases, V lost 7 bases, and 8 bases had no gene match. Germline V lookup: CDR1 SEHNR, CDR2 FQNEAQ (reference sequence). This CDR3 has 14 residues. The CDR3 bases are TGTGCCAGCACCTGGGGGACAGGGCGATACGAGCAGTACTTC. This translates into CASTWGTGRYEQYF.

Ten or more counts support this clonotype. The CDR3 DNA reads as TGTGCCAGTAGTGCCCAGGGAGGGTACACCGGGGAGCTGTTTTTT. Translated: CASSAQGGYTGELFF. This sequence joins TRBV19 and TRBJ2-2, with 7 bases lining up with TRBD2. Trimming took 5 bases from V and 3 from J; bases not matched to a gene: 6. This CDR3 is 15 amino acids long. The germline V gene has CDR1 LNHDA and CDR2 SQIVND (reference sequence).

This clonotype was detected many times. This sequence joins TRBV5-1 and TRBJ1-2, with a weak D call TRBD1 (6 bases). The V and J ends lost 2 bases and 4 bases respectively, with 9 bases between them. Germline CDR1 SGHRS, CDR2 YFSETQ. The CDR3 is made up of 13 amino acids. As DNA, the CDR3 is TGCGCCAGCAGCTTTTCAGGGGCCTATGGCTACACCTTC. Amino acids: CASSFSGAYGYTF.

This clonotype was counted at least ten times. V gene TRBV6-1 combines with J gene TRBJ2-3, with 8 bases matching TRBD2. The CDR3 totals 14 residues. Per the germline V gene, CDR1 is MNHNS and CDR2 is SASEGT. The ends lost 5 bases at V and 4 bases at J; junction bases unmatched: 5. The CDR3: CASSPGGPADTQYF. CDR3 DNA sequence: TGTGCCAGCAGTCCGGGGGGGCCCGCAGATACGCAGTATTTT.

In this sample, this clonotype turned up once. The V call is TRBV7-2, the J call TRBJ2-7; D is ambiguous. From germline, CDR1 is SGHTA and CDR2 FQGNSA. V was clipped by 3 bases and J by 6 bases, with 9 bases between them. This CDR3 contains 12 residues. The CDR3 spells CASSLYSAEQYF. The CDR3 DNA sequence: TGTGCCAGCAGCTTGTACAGTGCCGAGCAGTACTTC.

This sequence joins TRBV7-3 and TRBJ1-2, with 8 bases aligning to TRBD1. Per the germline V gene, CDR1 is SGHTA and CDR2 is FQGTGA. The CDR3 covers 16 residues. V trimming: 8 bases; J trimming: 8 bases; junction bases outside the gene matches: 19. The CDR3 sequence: CASGPGTGGGIRGYTF. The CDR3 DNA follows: TGTGCCAGCGGACCCGGGACAGGAGGAGGTATTCGGGGCTACACCTTC.

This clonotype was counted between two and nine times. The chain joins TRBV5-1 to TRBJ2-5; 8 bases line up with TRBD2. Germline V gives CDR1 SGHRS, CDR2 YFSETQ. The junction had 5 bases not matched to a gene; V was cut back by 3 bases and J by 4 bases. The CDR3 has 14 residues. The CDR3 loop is CASSSSGRLETQYF. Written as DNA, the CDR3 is TGCGCCAGCAGCTCCAGCGGGAGATTAGAGACCCAGTACTTC.

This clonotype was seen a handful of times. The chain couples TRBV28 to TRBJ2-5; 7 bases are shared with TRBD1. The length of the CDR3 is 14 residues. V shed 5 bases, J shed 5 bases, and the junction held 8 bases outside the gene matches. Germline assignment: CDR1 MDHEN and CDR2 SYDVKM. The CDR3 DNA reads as TGTGCCAGCAGTCTGCCGACAGGGAAGGAGACCCAGTACTTC. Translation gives CASSLPTGKETQYF.

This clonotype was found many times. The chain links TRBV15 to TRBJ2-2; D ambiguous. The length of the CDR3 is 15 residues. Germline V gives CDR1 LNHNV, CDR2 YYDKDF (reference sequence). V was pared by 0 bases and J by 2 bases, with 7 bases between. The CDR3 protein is CATSRDYTNTGELFF. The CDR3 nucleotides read TGTGCCACCAGCAGAGATTACACAAACACCGGGGAGCTGTTTTTT.

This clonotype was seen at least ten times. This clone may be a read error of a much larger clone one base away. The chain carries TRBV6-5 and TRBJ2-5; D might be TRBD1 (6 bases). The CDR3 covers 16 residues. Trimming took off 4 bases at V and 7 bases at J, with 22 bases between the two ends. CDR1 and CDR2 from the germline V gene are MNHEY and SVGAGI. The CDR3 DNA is TGTGCCAGCAGTTCAAGGGACATAGCTTCCCGGGGGACCCAGTACTTC. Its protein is CASSSRDIASRGTQYF.

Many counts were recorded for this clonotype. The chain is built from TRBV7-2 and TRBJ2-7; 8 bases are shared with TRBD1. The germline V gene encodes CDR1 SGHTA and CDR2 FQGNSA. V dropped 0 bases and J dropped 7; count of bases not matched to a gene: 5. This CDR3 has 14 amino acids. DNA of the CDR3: TGTGCCAGCAGCTTAGCGAACACAGGGGGTGAGCAGTACTTC. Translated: CASSLANTGGEQYF.

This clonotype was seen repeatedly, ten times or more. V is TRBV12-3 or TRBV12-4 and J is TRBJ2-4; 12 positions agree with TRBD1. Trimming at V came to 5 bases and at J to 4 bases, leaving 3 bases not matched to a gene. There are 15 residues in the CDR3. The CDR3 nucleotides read TGTGCCAGCAGTGCGGGACAGGGGGCGAAAAACATTCAGTACTTC. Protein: CASSAGQGAKNIQYF.